This T cell receptor (beta chain) comes out of a study of beta chain features in type 1 diabetes listed by TCRdb under 2018. Study-level background: Patients and healthy donors did not differ in mean age, gender distribution, total cell number or subset yield. A total of about 100 million sorted cells were examined across all samples, and RNA yield correlated strongly with the number of cells per subset. The study compared TCRB repertoires of sorted circulating CD4+ T cell subsets between recently diagnosed type 1 diabetes patients and matched healthy donors. Regulatory and stem cell-like memory subsets were obtained from only 8 patients and roughly eight healthy donors, while naive and central memory subsets were obtained from all 30 or so donors. What the authors observed across the whole study: Patients with type 1 diabetes made fewer insertions and deleted more nucleotides at VDJ recombination sites, implying thymic rearrangement abnormalities. Type 1 diabetes patients showed a moderate but significant shortening of TCRB CDR3 length in all four CD4+ subsets. Only small numbers of individuals were included in the HLA sub-analyses, which left unresolved whether HLA type had any influence on TCRB rearrangement. Sequencing cDNA rather than genomic DNA could over-represent highly expressing activated cells, although activation and CD3 levels did not differ between groups. The naive, central memory and regulatory TCRB repertoires appeared to resemble one another more closely among patients than among healthy donors. Shorter templates might be favored by PCR, yet because patient and control samples were amplified and corrected together, any such skew would affect both groups equally.

On this clone: Its antigen is currently not known. Qualities for individual bases were not recorded, and no much larger clone is one base off.

A single peripheral blood draw of approximately 100 mL on average was collected from each donor into heparinised tubes. Using a panel that included CD45RO, CCR7, CD25, CD127, CD95 and CD27, naive, central memory, regulatory and stem cell-like memory CD4+ T cells were sorted on a BD FACSAria II. A purity above 95% was achieved for all sorted populations. PBMCs were isolated immediately by Lymphoprep density gradient centrifugation and stained directly without culture. Samples were stained and sorted in pairs, with one healthy donor and one patient per experiment, so that batch effects were minimized. The entire isolated RNA was reverse transcribed using the High Capacity cDNA Reverse Transcription Kit, and thus expressed TCRB transcripts were sequenced. Deep immunoSEQ sequencing was applied to naive, central memory and regulatory T cell samples, giving an average of about 3.7 million total reads per sample. After sorted cells were lysed in RLT buffer, RNA was extracted with DNase-treated RNeasy Micro or Mini kits, with the choice depending on cell number. To prevent cross-contamination, each cell subset was processed individually, whereas patient and healthy donor samples were processed jointly. TCRB sequences were amplified from cDNA with the immunoSEQ multiplex PCR, producing 87-bp fragments spanning the CDR3 region. The amplicons were sequenced using the Illumina HiSeq platform. In the source study's methods: PCR bias was computationally corrected using synthetic template baselines, reads within Hamming distance 2 were collapsed, and singletons that could not be merged were discarded. Reads were aligned against IMGT so that V, D and J genes, CDR3 length and insertions or deletions at six rearrangement sites could be assigned. Clonotype counts were normalized to sorted cell number within each subset before computing true diversity and Gini coefficients with the tcR R package. Repertoire sharing was quantified using the overlap coefficient calculated on TCRB nucleotide sequences. As a proxy for the pre-selection repertoire, out-of-frame TCRB sequences from naive cells were analyzed. Here the immuneACCESS table is served through TCRdb, limited to in-frame sequences with V and J called. Missing clones are a known gap in these copies; in checked studies unresolved V genes cover under half, and the rest lacks a known reason. That table is the source of V, J and clone size, and D and trimming were worked out from the DNA. A total of some 290,000 clones appear in this sample, around an eighth of them only once. 0.015% to 0.02% of the sample comes from the top ten.

The TCR originated in a man under 40 with type 1 diabetes. The specimen was naive CD4+ T cells from blood. What the cell subset or site label conveys for this sample: true naive CD4+ T cells.

The CDR3 reads as follows: CASSPRTGGSPQHF. The bases read TGTGCCAGCAGTCCCCGGACAGGGGGTTCGCCCCAGCATTTT. This chain joins TRBV27 to TRBJ1-5; 10 nucleotides in the junction match TRBD1. Based on the germline V gene (reference sequence), the CDR1 and CDR2 sequences are MNHEY and SMNVEV. Including cysteine and phenylalanine, the CDR3 has 14 amino acids. The entry retains the CDR3 DNA only, 42 bases that are in frame from base 1. Clipping removes 5 bases from V and 9 bases from J, with 7 as the unmatched junction base count.